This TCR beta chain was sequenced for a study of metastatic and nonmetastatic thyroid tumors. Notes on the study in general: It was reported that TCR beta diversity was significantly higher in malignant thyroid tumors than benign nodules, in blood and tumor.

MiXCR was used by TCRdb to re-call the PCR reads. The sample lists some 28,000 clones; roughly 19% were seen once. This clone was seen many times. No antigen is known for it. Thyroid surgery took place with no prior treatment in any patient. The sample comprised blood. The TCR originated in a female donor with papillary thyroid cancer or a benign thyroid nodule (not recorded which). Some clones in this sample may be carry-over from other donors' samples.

The CDR3 is CASSQNVMGYEQYF. The DNA for the CDR3 is TGCGCCAGCAGCCAAAATGTTATGGGCTACGAGCAGTACTTC. V and J are TRBV4-1 and TRBJ2-7; D gene uncertain. This CDR3 is 14 amino acids long. Trimming stripped 2 bases from V and 3 bases from J, with 11 bases between. Per the germline V gene, CDR1 is MGHRA and CDR2 is YSYEKL.